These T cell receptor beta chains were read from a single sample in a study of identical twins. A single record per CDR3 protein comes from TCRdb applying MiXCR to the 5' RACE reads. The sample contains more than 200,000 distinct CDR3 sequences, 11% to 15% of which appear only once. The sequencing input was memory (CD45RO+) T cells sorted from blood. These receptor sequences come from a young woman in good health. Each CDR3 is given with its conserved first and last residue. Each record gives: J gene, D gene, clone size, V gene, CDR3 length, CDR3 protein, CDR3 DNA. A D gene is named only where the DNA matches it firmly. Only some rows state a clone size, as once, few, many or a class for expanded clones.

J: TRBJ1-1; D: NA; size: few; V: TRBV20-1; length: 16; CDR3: CSAPEGAGWASTEAFF; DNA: TGCAGTGCTCCCGAAGGGGCAGGGTGGGCTTCCACTGAAGCTTTCTTT
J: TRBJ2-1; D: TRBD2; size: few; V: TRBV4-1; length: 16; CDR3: CASSRGTSGTYNEQFF; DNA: TGCGCCAGCAGCCGAGGGACTAGCGGGACCTACAATGAGCAGTTCTTC
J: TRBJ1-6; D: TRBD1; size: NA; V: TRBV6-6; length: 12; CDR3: CATGQGRSPLHF; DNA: TGTGCCACCGGACAGGGGCGTTCACCCCTCCACTTT
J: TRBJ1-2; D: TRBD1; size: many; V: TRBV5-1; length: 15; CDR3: CASSLEGQPYEGYTF; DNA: TGCGCCAGCAGCTTGGAGGGACAGCCCTATGAAGGCTACACCTTC
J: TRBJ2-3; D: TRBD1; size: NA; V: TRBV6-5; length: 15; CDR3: CASSYSGQGADTQYF; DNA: TGTGCCAGCAGTTACTCGGGACAGGGGGCAGATACGCAGTATTTT
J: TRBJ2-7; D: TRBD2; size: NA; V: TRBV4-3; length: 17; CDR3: CASSQTLTSGGSYEQYF; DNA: TGCGCCAGCAGCCAAACGCTAACTAGCGGTGGGTCCTACGAGCAGTACTTC
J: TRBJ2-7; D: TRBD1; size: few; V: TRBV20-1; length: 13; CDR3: CSAKGTGSYEQYF; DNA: TGCAGTGCTAAGGGGACAGGGAGCTACGAGCAGTACTTC
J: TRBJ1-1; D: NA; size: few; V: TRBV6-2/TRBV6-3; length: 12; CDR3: CASNRRETEAFF; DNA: TGTGCCAGCAACCGTAGGGAAACTGAAGCTTTCTTT
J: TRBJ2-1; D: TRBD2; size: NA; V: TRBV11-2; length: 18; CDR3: CASSLFAGGVGSYNEQFF; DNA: TGTGCCAGCAGCTTATTCGCCGGGGGGGTAGGCTCCTACAATGAGCAGTTCTTC
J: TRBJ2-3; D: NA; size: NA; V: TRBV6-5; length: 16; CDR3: CASSYSTVQGRDTQYF; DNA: TGTGCCAGCAGTTACTCGACGGTTCAGGGGAGAGATACGCAGTATTTT
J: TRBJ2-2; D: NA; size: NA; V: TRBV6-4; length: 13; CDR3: CASSEKDTGELFF; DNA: TGTGCCAGCAGTGAAAAGGATACCGGGGAGCTGTTTTTT
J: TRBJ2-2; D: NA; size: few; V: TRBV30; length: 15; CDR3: CAWSVVPGITGELFF; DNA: TGTGCCTGGAGTGTAGTGCCAGGGATCACCGGGGAGCTGTTTTTT
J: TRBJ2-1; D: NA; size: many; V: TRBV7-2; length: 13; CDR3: CASSLAPLNEQFF; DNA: TGTGCCAGCAGCTTAGCCCCCCTCAATGAGCAGTTCTTC
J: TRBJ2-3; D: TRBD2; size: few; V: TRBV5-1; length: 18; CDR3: CASSLAGISGVSTDTQYF; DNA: TGCGCCAGCAGCTTGGCCGGGATCAGCGGGGTTAGCACAGATACGCAGTATTTT
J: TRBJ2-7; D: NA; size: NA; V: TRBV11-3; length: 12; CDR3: CASSRGVDEQYF; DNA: TGTGCCAGCAGCCGCGGGGTGGACGAGCAGTACTTC
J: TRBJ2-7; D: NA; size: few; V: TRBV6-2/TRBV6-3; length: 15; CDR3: CASSYERNRDLEQYF; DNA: TGTGCCAGCAGTTACGAGAGGAACAGGGACCTCGAGCAGTACTTC
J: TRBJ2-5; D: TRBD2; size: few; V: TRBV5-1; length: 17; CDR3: CASSLWLAGTYQETQYF; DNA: TGCGCCAGCAGCTTGTGGCTAGCGGGGACGTACCAAGAGACCCAGTACTTC
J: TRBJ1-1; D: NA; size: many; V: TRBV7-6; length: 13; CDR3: CASSLGENTEAFF; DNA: TGTGCCAGCAGCTTAGGGGAGAACACTGAAGCTTTCTTT
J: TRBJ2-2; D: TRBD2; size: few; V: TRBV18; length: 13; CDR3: CASASSGTGELFF; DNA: TGTGCCAGCGCCTCTAGCGGGACCGGGGAGCTGTTTTTT
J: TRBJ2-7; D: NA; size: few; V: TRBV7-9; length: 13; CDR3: CASSLASRNEQYF; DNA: TGTGCCAGCAGCTTAGCTTCGCGGAACGAGCAGTACTTC
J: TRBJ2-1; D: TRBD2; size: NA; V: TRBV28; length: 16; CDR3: CASSTLAGGHLNEQFF; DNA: TGTGCCAGCAGTACTTTAGCGGGGGGGCACCTCAATGAGCAGTTCTTC
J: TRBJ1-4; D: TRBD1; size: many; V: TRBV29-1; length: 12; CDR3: CSAEQGTEKLFF; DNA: TGCAGCGCTGAACAGGGGACCGAAAAACTGTTTTTT
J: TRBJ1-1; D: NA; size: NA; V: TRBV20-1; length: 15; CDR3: CSARERRQLTIEAFF; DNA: TGCAGTGCTAGAGAGAGGCGGCAGTTAACGATTGAAGCTTTCTTT
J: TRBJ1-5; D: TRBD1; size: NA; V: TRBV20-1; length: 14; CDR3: CSVRGRGGNQPQHF; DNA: TGCAGTGTAAGGGGGCGAGGAGGCAATCAGCCCCAGCATTTT
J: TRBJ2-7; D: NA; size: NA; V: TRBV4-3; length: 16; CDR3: CASSQEVAGVVYEQYF; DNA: TGCGCCAGCAGCCAAGAAGTGGCAGGGGTCGTCTACGAGCAGTACTTC
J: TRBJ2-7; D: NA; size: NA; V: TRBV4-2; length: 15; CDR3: CASSQTGGPSYEQYF; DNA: TGTGCCAGCAGCCAGACGGGGGGCCCCTCCTACGAGCAGTACTTC
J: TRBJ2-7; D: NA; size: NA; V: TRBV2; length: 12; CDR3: CASNGGFPEQYF; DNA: TGTGCCAGCAACGGGGGTTTTCCCGAGCAGTACTTC
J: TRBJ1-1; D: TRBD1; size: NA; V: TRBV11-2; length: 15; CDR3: CASTPSDRGRTEAFF; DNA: TGTGCCAGCACCCCGTCGGACAGGGGGCGTACTGAAGCTTTCTTT
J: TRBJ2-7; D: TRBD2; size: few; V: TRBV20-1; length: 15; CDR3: CSARVRTSGSHEQYF; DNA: TGCAGTGCTAGAGTTAGGACTAGCGGGAGTCACGAGCAGTACTTC
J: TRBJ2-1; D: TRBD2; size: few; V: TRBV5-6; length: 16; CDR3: CASSWKLAGTRTEQFF; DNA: TGTGCCAGCAGCTGGAAACTAGCGGGGACGCGAACGGAGCAGTTCTTC
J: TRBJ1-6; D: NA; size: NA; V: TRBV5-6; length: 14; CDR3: CASSHRRLNSPLRF; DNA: TGTGCCAGCAGCCACAGGAGACTTAATTCACCCCTCCGCTTT
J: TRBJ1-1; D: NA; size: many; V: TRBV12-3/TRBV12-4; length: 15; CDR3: CASQRGDPGGTEAFF; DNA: TGTGCCAGCCAAAGAGGCGACCCCGGAGGAACTGAAGCTTTCTTT
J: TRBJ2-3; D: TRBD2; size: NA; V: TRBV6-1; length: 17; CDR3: CASSGLGGRGGPDTQYF; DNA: TGTGCCAGCAGTGGCTTAGGGGGTCGGGGGGGCCCAGATACGCAGTATTTT
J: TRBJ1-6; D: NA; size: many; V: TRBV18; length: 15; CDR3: CASSRYRDDNSPLHF; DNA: TGTGCCAGCTCACGCTACAGAGACGATAATTCACCCCTCCACTTT
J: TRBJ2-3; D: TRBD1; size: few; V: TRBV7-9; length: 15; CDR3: CASSRTGVSTDTQYF; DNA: TGTGCCAGCAGCCGGACAGGGGTCAGCACAGATACGCAGTATTTT